This entry concerns a single TCR beta chain. This sample was taken from a study of T cell changes during pregnancy in multiple sclerosis. TCRdb's copy holds only in-frame clones and misses some; the assay was immunoSEQ multiplex PCR. The table has approximately 50,000 clones, 80% to 95% seen once. This receptor was identified in a female donor with multiple sclerosis, enrolled in a pregnancy study. The sample consisted of CD4+ T cells from peripheral blood mononuclear cells, taken after pregnancy.

The CDR3 nucleotides read TGTGCCAGCAGCCGAGAGAACTCCTACAATGAGCAGTTCTTC. This sequence encodes CASSRENSYNEQFF. The gene calls are TRBV11-2 and TRBJ2-1, with D unclear. Trimming pared 5 bases from V and 0 bases from J, leaving 8 bases between. This CDR3 spans 14 amino acids. CDR1 is SGHAT and CDR2 is FQNNGV in the germline V gene.